The sequence of this T cell receptor beta chain was determined in a study of blood T cell repertoires in COVID-19. Whole-study context: Samples representing acute and convalescent COVID-19 were sourced from the United States, Italy and Spain.

Original handling: Reference gene primers were amplified, and this amplification served to estimate nucleated cell counts. Generated by immunoSEQ multiplex PCR, the TCRdb table keeps only in-frame clones and is missing some. The V and J calls and clone size are taken from that table; D and trimming were inferred from the DNA. The sample lists about 230,000 clones; 65% to 85% were seen once. Germline CDR1 is MNHNY and CDR2 is SVGAGI (reference sequence). V gave up 6 bases and J gave up 8 bases, with 10 bases separating them. The CDR3 has 11 amino acids. This sequence joins TRBV6-6 and TRBJ1-1; D not resolved. The sequence was obtained from a man aged 35 to 55 with active or convalescent COVID-19. Sequencing was carried out using peripheral blood. This CDR3 reads CASSRDKEAFF. CDR3 nucleotide sequence: TGTGCCAGCAGCCGTGACAAGGAAGCTTTCTTT.